The 19 T cell receptor beta chains presented below share a single source sample, sequenced in a study of T-cell memory formation after mild COVID-19 (dated by TCRdb to the early 2020s). Library generation was performed with 5' RACE. Sequencer: Illumina NovaSeq 6000. The public sequencing data were trimmed at Q25 with fastp and processed into clonotypes with MiXCR by TCRdb, which kept only in-frame beta chains. Entries that share a CDR3 protein sequence are merged under the most common genes and DNA. This sample holds about 430,000 distinct CDR3 sequences; 24% were observed only once. Around 9.5% of the sample belongs to the ten largest clones. Source material: PBMCs or a T cell subset sorted from them (not recorded which). These receptors all stem from an adult woman who had mild COVID-19 (a few samples of this study predate the infection). The sample titles of this study are shuffled in the database, so cell type and time point are left out; the donor was told from shared clones.

This clonotype was seen a few times. J is TRBJ1-1 and V is TRBV12-3 or TRBV12-4; 8 bases line up with TRBD1. V lost 6 bases, J lost 0 bases, and 12 bases stayed unmatched. The CDR3 has 17 residues. The CDR3 DNA reads as TGTGCCAGCAGGCCCGGACAGGGCGAAGCCATGAACACTGAAGCTTTCTTT. Translating gives CASRPGQGEAMNTEAFF.

This clonotype occurred once. The rearrangement uses TRBV30 and TRBJ1-1; the D gene is possibly TRBD1 (5 bases). The CDR3 extends over 12 amino acids. V lost 3 bases, J lost 1 base, and 6 bases lay in between. Germline-derived CDR1 and CDR2 are GTSNPN and SVGIG (reference sequence). In DNA form, the CDR3 reads TGTGCCTGGAGGGGGGAGAACACTGAAGCTTTCTTT. Protein sequence: CAWRGENTEAFF. Full variable domain (outside the CDR3, taken from reference TRBV30 and TRBJ1-1): SQTIHQWPATLVQPVGSPLSLECTVEGTSNPNLYWYRQAAGRGLQLLFYSVGIGQISSEVPQNLSASRPQDRQFILSSKKLLLSDSGFYLCAWRGENTEAFFGQGTRLTVV.

Comments on this clonotype: Being one base from a much bigger clone, this may be a read error. V is TRBV12-3 or TRBV12-4 and J is TRBJ1-1; TRBD1 aligns across 9 bases. V lost 6 bases to trimming and J lost 4 bases; unmatched junction nucleotides: 0. This CDR3 comprises 12 residues. CDR3 loop: CASRDRGTEAFF. The DNA of the CDR3 is TGTGCCAGCAGGGACAGGGGCACTGAAGCTTTCTTT.

The chain has TRBV20-1 and TRBJ2-7; D gene unclear. V lost 5 bases and J lost 2, with 16 bases in between. This CDR3 is built from 14 residues. Germline CDR1 and CDR2: DFQATT and SNEGSKA (reference sequence). Here the CDR3 DNA reads TGCAGTGCTCAGCGAGATACCCGAACCTACGAGCAGTACTTC. Its protein product is CSAQRDTRTYEQYF.

This clonotype has more than one count but fewer than ten. This rearrangement joins TRBV5-6 to TRBJ2-1, with 8 bases matching TRBD2. The germline V gene has CDR1 SGHDT and CDR2 YYEEEE. V shed 0 bases, J shed 4 bases, and the junction held 6 bases outside the gene matches. The CDR3 spans 16 residues. CDR3 sequence reads: CASSLAEGLGYNEQFF. The CDR3, as DNA: TGTGCCAGCAGCTTGGCGGAGGGACTAGGGTACAATGAGCAGTTCTTC.

The CDR3 region has the DNA TGCAGCGCGGGACAGGGGTACGAGCAGTACTTC. As protein: CSAGQGYEQYF. The chain employs TRBV29-1 and TRBJ2-7, with 10 bases matching TRBD1. CDR3 length: 11 residues. V trimming: 7 bases; J trimming: 4 bases; junction bases outside the gene matches: 1. In germline, CDR1 is SQVTM, CDR2 ANQGSEA.

The chain has TRBV5-1 and TRBJ2-1; 11 nucleotides agree with TRBD1. The CDR3 covers 12 residues. Germline trimming cut 3 bases from V and 14 bases from J; bases unmatched to any gene: 4. The germline V gene has CDR1 SGHRS and CDR2 YFSETQ. DNA of the CDR3: TGCGCCAGCAGCTCCGGGACAGGGGGGAAGTTCTTC. Encoded protein: CASSSGTGGKFF.

This chain links TRBV29-1 with TRBJ2-3; 14 bases map to TRBD2. The V gene end was trimmed by 4 bases and the J gene end by 0 bases; junction bases not matched to a gene: 0. Germline CDR1 is SQVTM and CDR2 is ANQGSEA. This CDR3 contains 15 residues. CDR3 sequence reads: CSVGTSGRSTDTQYF. DNA for the CDR3: TGCAGCGTTGGGACTAGCGGGAGGAGCACAGATACGCAGTATTTT.

V gene TRBV7-9 combines with J gene TRBJ2-7, with a weak D call TRBD2 (6 bases). The CDR3 runs 13 residues. The V end was cut by 5 bases, the J end by 4 bases, with 12 bases between. In germline, CDR1 is SEHNR, CDR2 FQNEAQ (reference sequence). In nucleotides, the CDR3 is TGTGCCAGCAGCGCGACTAGGGGATACGAGCAGTACTTC. Protein sequence: CASSATRGYEQYF.

The chain employs TRBV19 and TRBJ2-4; possibly TRBD2 for D (6 bases). The CDR3 is 17 residues long. Germline lookup yields CDR1 LNHDA and CDR2 SQIVND (reference sequence). The V gene lost 3 bases and the J gene lost 3 bases, with 18 bases spanning the gap. CDR3 residues: CASSIYGGVWGKNIQYF. The CDR3 coding sequence is TGTGCCAGTAGTATTTATGGCGGGGTTTGGGGCAAAAACATTCAGTACTTC.

This clonotype was counted a few times. The V and J genes are TRBV7-9 and TRBJ2-5, with D perhaps given as TRBD1 or TRBD2 (6 bases each). CDR1 and CDR2 (germline): SEHNR, FQNEAQ (reference sequence). The V end was cut by 5 bases, the J end by 5 bases, with 15 bases between. The CDR3 extends over 14 amino acids. The CDR3 region is CASSVLGGGETQYF. The CDR3 DNA reads TGTGCCAGCAGCGTCCTAGGGGGAGGCGAGACCCAGTACTTC.

This clonotype was found a few times. The chain links TRBV5-4 to TRBJ2-1, with D perhaps TRBD1 (6 bases). Trimming left V 1 base short and J 1 base short, with 12 bases between. This CDR3 contains 16 residues. Germline V CDR1 and CDR2: SGHNT, YYREEE (reference sequence). The CDR3 DNA reads as TGTGCCAGCAGCTTGCTTCAGGGGAAGTCCTACAATGAGCAGTTCTTC. Its translation: CASSLLQGKSYNEQFF.

In this sample, this clonotype turned up a few times. The chain joins TRBV11-2 to TRBJ2-7; D not certain. This CDR3 has 12 amino acids. Trimming stripped 1 base from V and 7 bases from J, with 8 bases between. Germline-derived CDR1 and CDR2 are SGHAT and FQNNGV. The DNA of the CDR3 is TGTGCCAGCAGCTTAGGGTCGTGGGAGCAGTACTTC. As protein: CASSLGSWEQYF. Supplemented by reference TRBV11-2 and TRBJ2-7, the full variable domain reads EAGVAQSPRYKIIEKRQSVAFWCNPISGHATLYWYQQILGQGPKLLIQFQNNGVVDDSQLPKDRFSAERLKGVDSTLKIQPAKLEDSAVYLCASSLGSWEQYFGPGTRLTVT.

The rearrangement uses TRBV9 and TRBJ2-3; D may correspond to TRBD1 or TRBD2 (5 bases each). The germline gives CDR1 SGDLS, CDR2 YYNGEE. The CDR3 contains 15 residues. The V end lost 3 bases, the J end lost 6 bases, and 17 bases lay between the germline ends. CDR3 sequence reads: CASSAGTYGDDTQYF. CDR3 nucleotide sequence: TGTGCCAGCAGCGCCGGGACCTACGGCGATGATACGCAGTATTTT.

This clonotype came up a few times. The chain couples TRBV24-1 to TRBJ2-2; tentatively, D is TRBD1 (6 bases). Per germline, CDR1 KGHDR and CDR2 SFDVKD. The CDR3 runs to 17 residues. The V and J ends lost 2 bases and 2 bases respectively, with 14 bases between them. In nucleotides, the CDR3 is TGTGCCACCAGTGATTGGCAGGGGAATCTAAACACCGGGGAGCTGTTTTTT. Translated, it gives CATSDWQGNLNTGELFF.

The rearrangement joins TRBV7-2 to TRBJ2-5; the match to TRBD2 covers 8 bases. The CDR3 has 14 residues. Germline assignment: CDR1 SGHTA and CDR2 FQGNSA. V dropped 7 bases and J dropped 4; count of bases not matched to a gene: 8. The CDR3 spells CASTLRAGAETQYF. The CDR3 coding sequence is TGTGCCAGCACCTTGCGAGCGGGAGCAGAGACCCAGTACTTC.

This clonotype came up a few times. The CDR3 nucleotides read TGTGCCAGCAGTTTAGGGGACAGGCTGGGAGAGACCCAGTACTTC. Translated: CASSLGDRLGETQYF. The V gene is TRBV12-3 or TRBV12-4, the J gene TRBJ2-5; the match to TRBD1 covers 8 bases. V dropped 1 base and J dropped 4; count of bases not matched to a gene: 5. CDR3 length equals 15 residues.

The rearrangement links TRBV24-1 to TRBJ2-1, with D perhaps given as TRBD1 or TRBD2 (5 bases each). Trimming cost V 4 bases and J 10 bases, with 13 bases left between them. Per germline, CDR1 KGHDR and CDR2 SFDVKD. CDR3 length: 13 amino acids. This CDR3 reads CATSEGDQAEQFF. The CDR3 region has the DNA TGTGCCACCAGTGAGGGGGATCAGGCAGAGCAGTTCTTC.

The chain employs TRBV7-2 and TRBJ2-2; unclear D gene. Germline loops: CDR1 SGHTA, CDR2 FQGNSA. This CDR3 is built from 14 residues. Trimming cost V 4 bases and J 4 bases, with 10 bases left between them. Here the CDR3 DNA reads TGTGCCAGCAGCTCTCGTCCCCTCACCGGGGAGCTGTTTTTT. It specifies CASSSRPLTGELFF.